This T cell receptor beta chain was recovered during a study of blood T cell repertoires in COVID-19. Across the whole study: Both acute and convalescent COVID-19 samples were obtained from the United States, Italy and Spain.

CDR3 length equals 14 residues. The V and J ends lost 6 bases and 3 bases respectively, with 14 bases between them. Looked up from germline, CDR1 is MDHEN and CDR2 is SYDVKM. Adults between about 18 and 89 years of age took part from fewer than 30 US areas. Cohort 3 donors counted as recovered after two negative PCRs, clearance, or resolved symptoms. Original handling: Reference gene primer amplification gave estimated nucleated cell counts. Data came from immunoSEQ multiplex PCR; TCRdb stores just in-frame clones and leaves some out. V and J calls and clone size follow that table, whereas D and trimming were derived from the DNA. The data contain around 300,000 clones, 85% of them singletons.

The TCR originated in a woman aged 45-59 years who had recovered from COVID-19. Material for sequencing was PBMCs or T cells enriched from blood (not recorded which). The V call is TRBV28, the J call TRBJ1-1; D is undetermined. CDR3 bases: TGTGCCAGCAGGGAACCAGGAAGATACACTGAAGCTTTCTTT. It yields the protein CASREPGRYTEAFF.